Listed here are 17 T cell receptor beta chains from one sample, sequenced in a study of blood T cells in healthy people across ages. Using a J-beta primer mix together with a sample-barcoded 5' primer, a second PCR was run for roughly 6 to 12 cycles. TCRdb fed the 5' RACE reads into MiXCR, producing one record per CDR3 protein. Altogether approximately 780,000 distinct CDR3 sequences are present, roughly 25% being singletons, with the ten largest covering under 3%. These same data were also listed under a study on T cells of mothers and their children.

What was sequenced was blood. These receptors came from a boy younger than 18 in good health.

This clonotype has only a few counts. V and J are TRBV29-1 and TRBJ1-2; tentative D call: TRBD1 (6 bases). The CDR3 runs 11 residues. Germline V gene sequence: CDR1 SQVTM, CDR2 ANQGSEA. Here the CDR3 reads CTTRRGDGYTF. CDR3 bases: TGCACCACCCGGAGGGGGGATGGCTACACCTTC.

This clonotype was observed a few times. V usage is TRBV5-1 and J usage is TRBJ2-3; 9 bases agree with TRBD2. The CDR3 spans 13 residues. The germline V gene has CDR1 SGHRS and CDR2 YFSETQ. With V trimmed by 4 bases and J by 13 bases, 10 bases remained unmatched. The CDR3 region is CASSPIGAGGKYF. CDR3 nucleotides: TGCGCCAGCAGCCCAATCGGCGCGGGGGGGAAGTATTTT.

A few counts support this clonotype. The chain joins TRBV12-3 or TRBV12-4 to TRBJ1-6, with a tentative D call TRBD1 (6 bases). The CDR3 extends over 14 amino acids. Trimming pared 6 bases from V and 8 bases from J, leaving 14 bases between. CDR3 amino acids: CASSSEGGYSPLHF. The CDR3 DNA is TGTGCCAGCAGCTCCGAGGGGGGATATTCACCCCTCCACTTT.

The gene calls are TRBV10-3 and TRBJ2-5; D unclear. The tail of the sequence fits TRBJ2-7 better, so the J call may be wrong. This CDR3 has 12 residues. Germline CDR1 reads ENHRY; CDR2 reads SYGVKD. DNA for the CDR3: TGTGCCACCGCCGGGCTGCGCTACGAGCAGTACTTC. Translation gives CATAGLRYEQYF.

This clonotype was detected only a few times. The V gene is TRBV7-8, the J gene TRBJ1-4; a possible D gene is TRBD1 (6 bases). V lost 5 bases and J 0 bases, leaving 13 bases between the germline ends. CDR1 is SGHVS, CDR2 FQNEAQ, per germline. This CDR3 contains 16 residues. The CDR3 is CASSPYPGATNEKLFF. CDR3 sequence (DNA): TGTGCCAGCAGCCCTTACCCAGGGGCAACTAATGAAAAACTGTTTTTT.

This clonotype was counted between two and nine times. This chain connects TRBV18 to TRBJ1-2; 9 bases align to TRBD1. The CDR3 is made up of 17 amino acids. V lost 2 bases, J lost 4 bases, and 11 bases stayed unmatched. Germline values: CDR1 KGHSH, CDR2 LQKENI. As DNA, the CDR3 is TGTGCCAGCTCACCAGGCGTCGGACAGGGGACGCGCTATGGCTACACCTTC. Amino acids: CASSPGVGQGTRYGYTF.

As regards this clonotype: Mismatch with germline at one junction end may stem from a read error. The V and J genes are TRBV3-1 and TRBJ1-2; the match to TRBD1 covers 9 bases. Germline CDR1 is LGHDT and CDR2 is YNNKEL (reference sequence). The length of the CDR3 is 14 residues. The DNA of the CDR3 is TGTGCCAGCAGCCACACCGGGACAGGGAATGGCAACACCTTC. Protein: CASSHTGTGNGNTF.

This chain joins TRBV10-3 and TRBJ1-4; the match to TRBD1 covers 8 bases. V shed 4 bases, J shed 4 bases, and the junction held 2 bases outside the gene matches. The CDR3 is 14 residues long. Germline assignment: CDR1 ENHRY and CDR2 SYGVKD. CDR3 in DNA: TGTGCCATCAGTGGGGACAGGAGTAATGAAAAACTGTTTTTT. Protein sequence: CAISGDRSNEKLFF.

This clonotype has just a few counts. The chain combines TRBV2 with TRBJ2-5, with 12 bases fitting TRBD2. CDR3 length: 16 residues. The germline gives CDR1 SNHLY, CDR2 FYNNEI. With 6 bases clipped from V and 2 bases from J, the junction kept 7 bases outside the gene matches. The CDR3 sequence: CASRETSGGPQETQYF. The CDR3 coding sequence is TGTGCCAGCAGGGAGACTAGCGGGGGACCTCAAGAGACCCAGTACTTC. The complete variable domain, with remaining parts taken from reference TRBV2 and TRBJ2-5, reads EPEVTQTPSHQVTQMGQEVILRCVPISNHLYFYWYRQILGQKVEFLVSFYNNEISEKSEIFDDQFSVERPDGSNFTLKIRSTKLEDSAMYFCASRETSGGPQETQYFGPGTRLLVL.

In its sample, this clonotype was seen a few times. This rearrangement joins TRBV28 to TRBJ1-2, with TRBD1 matching over 10 bases. V shed 3 bases and J 7 bases; nucleotides not matched to a gene: 8. The CDR3 is 15 residues long. From germline, CDR1 is MDHEN and CDR2 SYDVKM. The DNA for the CDR3 is TGTGCCAGCAGTTTTCTTGACAGGGGGCGTGGTGGCTACACCTTC. It codes for CASSFLDRGRGGYTF.

The V gene is TRBV20-1, the J gene TRBJ2-5; 9 bases are shared with TRBD1. The better agreement between TRBJ2-7 and the DNA end casts doubt on the J call. This CDR3 has 14 residues. CDR1 and CDR2 from the germline V gene are DFQATT and SNEGSKA (reference sequence). The CDR3 loop reads CSARGGTGTYEQYF. CDR3 DNA sequence: TGCAGTGCTAGAGGGGGGACAGGGACCTACGAGCAGTACTTC.

The chain couples TRBV12-3 or TRBV12-4 to TRBJ1-6, with D possibly matching TRBD1 (5 bases). CDR3 length: 17 residues. The V and J ends lost 5 bases and 2 bases respectively, with 16 bases between them. The DNA of the CDR3 is TGTGCCAGCAGTCGTTATAACCAGGGAACCTATAATTCACCCCTCCACTTT. Translating it yields CASSRYNQGTYNSPLHF.

J is TRBJ2-5 and V is TRBV13; 9 nucleotides agree with TRBD1. Per the germline V gene, CDR1 is PRHDT and CDR2 is FYEKMQ (reference sequence). CDR3 size: 15 residues. With 4 bases clipped from V and 5 bases from J, the junction kept 8 bases outside the gene matches. The CDR3 DNA is TGTGCCAGCAGCTCGACCGGGACAGGGTGGGAGACCCAGTACTTC. Translated: CASSSTGTGWETQYF.

The chain joins TRBV7-3 to TRBJ2-1; tentatively, D is TRBD1 (6 bases). This CDR3 contains 12 residues. The V end lost 5 bases, the J end lost 10 bases, and 12 bases lay between the germline ends. The germline gives CDR1 SGHTA, CDR2 FQGTGA. CDR3 in amino acids: CASSGRGREQFF. CDR3 nucleotide sequence: TGTGCCAGCAGCGGCAGGGGTAGGGAGCAGTTCTTC.

This clonotype was detected ten times or more. The chain has TRBV28 and TRBJ2-5; 7 bases match TRBD1. CDR3 length equals 13 residues. The ends lost 6 bases at V and 3 bases at J; junction bases unmatched: 4. Looked up from germline, CDR1 is MDHEN and CDR2 is SYDVKM. In DNA, the CDR3 is TGTGCCAGCAGCTTTGGGACAGAAGAGACCCAGTACTTC. This sequence encodes CASSFGTEETQYF. Based on the CDR3 plus reference TRBV28 and TRBJ2-5, the full variable domain is DVKVTQSSRYLVKRTGEKVFLECVQDMDHENMFWYRQDPGLGLRLIYFSYDVKMKEKGDIPEGYSVSREKKERFSLILESASTNQTSMYLCASSFGTEETQYFGPGTRLLVL.

The chain carries TRBV12-3 or TRBV12-4 and TRBJ2-7; the D call may be TRBD1 or TRBD2 (5 bases each). Trimming removed 5 bases at V and 2 bases at J, with 13 bases between. The CDR3 has 14 residues. The CDR3 DNA is TGTGCCAGCAGTCGAGGGACGCCTCCCTACGAGCAGTACTTC. It translates to CASSRGTPPYEQYF.

The sample holds a few counts of this clonotype. The V gene is TRBV7-9, the J gene TRBJ2-5, with TRBD1 matching 7 bases. The DNA end lines up better with TRBJ2-1; the J call may be wrong. The CDR3 covers 14 residues. CDR1 is SEHNR, CDR2 FQNEAQ, per germline (reference sequence). The CDR3 loop reads CASSVDETGNEQFF. CDR3 coding DNA: TGTGCCAGCAGCGTCGATGAGACAGGGAATGAGCAGTTCTTC.